This T cell receptor (beta chain) is drawn from a study of molecular identifiers for immune sequencing clone quantification. Naive CD8 T cells underwent sorting with the CD8+CD4-CCR7+CD45RA+ definition. Many counts were recorded for this clonotype. In preparing bulk TCR libraries, previously described methods and listed TCR primers were used. TCRdb recomputed calls from the PCR reads with MiXCR, one row per CDR3 protein. The table has roughly 300,000 distinct CDR3 sequences, 24% seen once. Per germline, CDR1 SGHTA and CDR2 FQGNSA. V was pared by 4 bases and J by 5 bases, with 4 bases of the junction left unmatched. CDR3 length: 13 amino acids.

The chain carries TRBV7-2 and TRBJ1-1, with TRBD1 matching 7 bases. The sequenced sample consisted of naive CD8+ T cells from blood, with Jurkat cell RNA spiked in. Specified subset: FACS-sorted CD8+CD4-CCR7+CD45RA+ naive T cells. The TCR originated in a human donor in good health. Some libraries in this study had Jurkat cell RNA spiked in. CDR3 nucleotides: TGTGCCAGCAGCTACAGGGGTTGGACTGAAGCTTTCTTT. Encoded protein: CASSYRGWTEAFF.